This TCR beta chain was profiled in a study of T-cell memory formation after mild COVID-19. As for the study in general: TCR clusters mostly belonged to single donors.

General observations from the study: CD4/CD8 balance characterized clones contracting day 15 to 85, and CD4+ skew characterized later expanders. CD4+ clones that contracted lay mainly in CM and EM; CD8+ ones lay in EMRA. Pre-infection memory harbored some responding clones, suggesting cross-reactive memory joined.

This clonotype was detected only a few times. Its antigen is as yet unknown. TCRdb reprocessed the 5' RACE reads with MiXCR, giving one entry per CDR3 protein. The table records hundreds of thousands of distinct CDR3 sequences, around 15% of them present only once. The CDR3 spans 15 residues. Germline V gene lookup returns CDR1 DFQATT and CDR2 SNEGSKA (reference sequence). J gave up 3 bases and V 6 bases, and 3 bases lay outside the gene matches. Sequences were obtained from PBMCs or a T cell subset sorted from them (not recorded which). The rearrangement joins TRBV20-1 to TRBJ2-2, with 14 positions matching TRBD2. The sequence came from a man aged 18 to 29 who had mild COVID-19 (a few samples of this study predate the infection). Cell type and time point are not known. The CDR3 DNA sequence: TGCAGTGCGAGACTAGCGGGGGGGGACACCGGGGAGCTGTTTTTT. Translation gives CSARLAGGDTGELFF.